This T cell receptor (beta chain) was sequenced in a study of T cells after yellow fever vaccination. This clonotype was found a few times. In germline, CDR1 is DFQATT, CDR2 SNEGSKA (reference sequence). The V gene end was trimmed by 4 bases and the J gene end by 1 base; junction bases not matched to a gene: 8. This CDR3 region has 15 residues. TCRdb called the 5' RACE reads again in MiXCR, with one record for every CDR3 protein. The data show roughly 400,000 distinct CDR3 sequences, with about 17% seen just once and 15% to 20% held by the top ten. The specimen was PBMCs, collected before the yellow fever booster vaccination. The receptor was derived from a man aged 18 to 30 who received the YFV17D yellow fever vaccine. This rearrangement joins TRBV20-1 to TRBJ2-3; 7 nucleotides agree with TRBD2. The CDR3 protein is CSATGFGGGTDTQYF. The CDR3 DNA reads TGCAGTGCTACCGGTTTTGGGGGGGGCACAGATACGCAGTATTTT.